This TCR beta chain was found in a study of T-cell reconstitution after alpha-beta-depleted transplantation in children. Points on this clonotype: Its antigen is as yet unknown.

Using unique molecular identifiers, the investigators prepared the TCRbeta library. TCRdb reprocessed the PCR reads via MiXCR and lists one record per CDR3 protein. The table records fewer than 550,000 distinct CDR3 sequences, 16% of them present only once. Germline CDR1 and CDR2: MNHEY and SVGAGI. CDR3 length equals 18 residues. Trimming took off 0 bases at V and 2 bases at J, with 18 bases between the two ends. Findings and caveats of the study: It was reported that alpha-beta T cells came from several hundred expanded graft clones (about two months after transplant).

This sample comprised PBMCs, mostly from graft donor cells, obtained 360 days after TCRalphabeta/CD19-depleted stem cell transplant. This TCR was sampled from a boy less than two years old who had a stem cell transplant for Wiskott-Aldrich syndrome, so the T cells may come from the graft donor. The genes are TRBV6-5 and TRBJ2-3, with D perhaps matching TRBD1 or TRBD2 (5 bases each). CDR3 sequence: CASSYSPYEGISTDTQYF. DNA for the CDR3: TGTGCCAGCAGTTACTCACCTTACGAGGGGATCTCCACAGATACGCAGTATTTT.